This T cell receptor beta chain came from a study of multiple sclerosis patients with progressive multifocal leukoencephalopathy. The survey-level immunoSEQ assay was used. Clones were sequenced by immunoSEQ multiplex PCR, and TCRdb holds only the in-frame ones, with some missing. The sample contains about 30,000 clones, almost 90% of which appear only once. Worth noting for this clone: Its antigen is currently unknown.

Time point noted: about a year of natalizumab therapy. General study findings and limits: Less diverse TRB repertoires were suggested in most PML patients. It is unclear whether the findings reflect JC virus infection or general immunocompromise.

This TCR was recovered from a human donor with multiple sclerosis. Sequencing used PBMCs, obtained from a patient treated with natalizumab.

The CDR3 loop is CASSKTVVRQGGTGELFF. DNA for the CDR3: TGTGCCAGCAGTAAAACGGTCGTTAGACAGGGAGGCACCGGGGAGCTGTTTTTT. The V and J genes are TRBV21-1 and TRBJ2-2; no check of the table's D call, TRBD1, against the DNA was made. TRBV21-1 is recorded as a pseudogene. The CDR3 has 18 residues.